Below are 26 T cell receptor beta chains sequenced from a single sample in a study of CD8 T cells in Susac syndrome. Random-hexamer reverse transcription was applied to roughly 0.5 to 1 ug RNA. A single record per CDR3 protein comes from TCRdb applying MiXCR to the immunoSEQ multiplex PCR reads. The sample comprises around 190,000 distinct CDR3 sequences, roughly 94% of which are singletons, and under 0.12% rests with the top ten. The source material was CD4+ T cells from PBMCs. These receptors were obtained from a human donor in good health.

V gene TRBV29-1 combines with J gene TRBJ2-7, with D tentatively TRBD1 (5 bases). The CDR3 extends over 13 amino acids. With 2 bases removed from V and 5 bases from J, the gap between germline ends came to 13 bases. CDR1 is SQVTM, CDR2 ANQGSEA, per germline. The CDR3, as DNA: TGCAGCGTTGAAACGGGCCAGGGCCACGAGCAGTACTTC. This gives the protein CSVETGQGHEQYF.

This rearrangement joins TRBV4-3 to TRBJ2-3; D ambiguous. The germline CDR1 and CDR2 sequences are LGHNA and YSLEER. V gave up 1 base and J gave up 4 bases, with 18 bases separating them. The CDR3 extends over 17 amino acids. The CDR3 coding sequence is TGCGCCAGCAGCCAAGGGAGTTCCCACGCACTGGCAGATACGCAGTATTTT. Translated: CASSQGSSHALADTQYF.

The sample holds a few counts of this clonotype. The CDR3, as DNA: TGTGCCAGCAGTGCGGGACGGACCTACGAGCAGTACGTC. Residues: CASSAGRTYEQYV. V usage is TRBV6-1 and J usage is TRBJ2-7; either TRBD1 or TRBD2 may supply D (5 bases each). Per germline, CDR1 MNHNS and CDR2 SASEGT. The V gene lost 4 bases and the J gene lost 2 bases, with 9 bases spanning the gap. This CDR3 comprises 13 residues.

The V gene is TRBV15, the J gene TRBJ2-5; 10 bases are a match to TRBD1. The CDR3 sequence is 16 residues long. Germline V gene sequence: CDR1 LNHNV, CDR2 YYDKDF (reference sequence). With V trimmed by 0 bases and J by 1 base, 2 bases remained unmatched. In DNA, the CDR3 is TGTGCCACCAGCAGAGATAGGACAGGGGGCCAAGAGACCCAGTACTTC. This sequence encodes CATSRDRTGGQETQYF.

CDR3 in DNA: TGCAGCGTGGCAGTAACGGGTGCCTACGAGCAGTACTTC. It is translated as CSVAVTGAYEQYF. The gene calls are TRBV29-1 and TRBJ2-7; D uncertain. Looked up from germline, CDR1 is SQVTM and CDR2 is ANQGSEA. This CDR3 comprises 13 residues. V lost 6 bases to trimming and J lost 2 bases, with 14 bases between them.

The chain is built from TRBV20-1 and TRBJ2-4; the match to TRBD2 covers 11 bases. The length of the CDR3 is 17 residues. Trimming removed 5 bases from V and 0 bases from J; junction bases left unmatched: 9. The germline V gene has CDR1 DFQATT and CDR2 SNEGSKA (reference sequence). CDR3 coding DNA: TGCAGTGCTCAGCTACTAGGACTAGCGGGAGCCAAAAACATTCAGTACTTC. Encoded protein: CSAQLLGLAGAKNIQYF.

V gene TRBV5-1 combines with J gene TRBJ1-1; D ambiguous. V was pared by 6 bases and J by 3 bases, with 12 bases between. Germline lookup yields CDR1 SGHRS and CDR2 YFSETQ. This CDR3 is 13 amino acids long. CDR3 sequence reads: CASTLGPDTEAFF. The CDR3 DNA follows: TGCGCCAGCACCCTCGGACCCGACACTGAAGCTTTCTTT.

This chain links TRBV5-1 with TRBJ2-3; D is ambiguous. The CDR3 totals 14 residues. Trimming removed 4 bases from V and 2 bases from J, with 11 bases in between. Germline V CDR1 and CDR2: SGHRS, YFSETQ. Here the CDR3 DNA reads TGCGCCAGCAGCAACGGACGGCTCACAGATACGCAGTATTTT. Its translation is CASSNGRLTDTQYF.

This clonotype was found a few times. The chain has TRBV20-1 and TRBJ2-5; 7 positions agree with TRBD1. This CDR3 is built from 13 residues. V lost 3 bases, J lost 5 bases, and 6 bases stayed unmatched. CDR1 and CDR2 (germline): DFQATT, SNEGSKA (reference sequence). The CDR3 DNA reads TGCAGTGCTAGGGATACAGGGGTTGAGACCCAGTACTTC. Amino acid sequence: CSARDTGVETQYF.

The CDR3 is CASSLWVWGEQFF. For the CDR3, the DNA is TGTGCCAGCAGCTTATGGGTTTGGGGTGAGCAGTTCTTC. The V gene is TRBV7-2, the J gene TRBJ2-1; D call uncertain. Germline V gene lookup returns CDR1 SGHTA and CDR2 FQGNSA. The V gene lost 2 bases and the J gene lost 9 bases, with 11 bases spanning the gap. CDR3 size: 13 residues.

This chain connects TRBV4-3 to TRBJ1-2; D gene unclear. Trimming pared 1 base from V and 2 bases from J, leaving 5 bases between. From germline, CDR1 is LGHNA and CDR2 YSLEER. The CDR3 contains 13 residues. The CDR3 sequence: CASSQGPNYGYTF. For the CDR3, the DNA is TGCGCCAGCAGCCAAGGGCCGAACTATGGCTACACCTTC.

This chain links TRBV25-1 with TRBJ2-3; D is perhaps TRBD1 (5 bases). The ends were cut back, 8 bases at V and 0 bases at J, with 12 bases in the middle. The length of the CDR3 is 14 residues. Germline CDR1 reads MGHDK; CDR2 reads SYGVNS. CDR3 nucleotide sequence: TGTGCCAGCGGGGCCACGGAGAGCACAGATACGCAGTATTTT. Protein product: CASGATESTDTQYF.

The rearrangement uses TRBV29-1 and TRBJ1-1, with a possible D match to TRBD1 (5 bases). Germline V CDR1 and CDR2: SQVTM, ANQGSEA. The CDR3 runs 10 residues. V was trimmed by 7 bases and J by 8 bases, leaving 11 bases between them. Here the CDR3 reads CSAGEGEAFF. CDR3 nucleotides: TGCAGCGCCGGGGAGGGGGAAGCTTTCTTT.

The V gene is TRBV14, the J gene TRBJ1-1, with TRBD1 as a possible D gene (5 bases). The V end lost 0 bases, the J end lost 5 bases, and 13 bases lay between the germline ends. This CDR3 region has 15 residues. The V gene's germline CDR1 is SGHDN and CDR2 FVKESK. CDR3 bases: TGTGCCAGCAGCCAAGATCAGCGACAGAGGACTGAAGCTTTCTTT. Residues: CASSQDQRQRTEAFF.

The chain is built from TRBV9 and TRBJ1-6, with D unclear. Germline-derived CDR1 and CDR2 are SGDLS and YYNGEE. V lost 0 bases, J lost 6 bases, and 4 bases lay in between. CDR3 length equals 13 residues. The CDR3 here is CASSVASNSPLHF. CDR3 nucleotide sequence: TGTGCCAGCAGCGTAGCGAGTAATTCACCCCTCCACTTT.

This chain uses TRBV5-1 with TRBJ2-7, with D perhaps given as TRBD1 or TRBD2 (5 bases each). Germline V gene data show CDR1 as SGHRS and CDR2 as YFSETQ. Deletions cut 4 bases from V and 6 bases from J, with 17 bases between. The CDR3 contains 14 residues. The CDR3 region has the DNA TGCGCCAGCAGCCTCGGGACCCCTGCGGGCGAGCAGTACTTC. It specifies CASSLGTPAGEQYF.

This rearrangement joins TRBV11-2 to TRBJ2-3; 10 positions agree with TRBD2. The trim removed 3 bases at V and 4 bases at J, leaving 10 bases unmatched. In germline, CDR1 is SGHAT, CDR2 FQNNGV. The CDR3 loop spans 17 amino acids. CDR3 DNA sequence: TGTGCCAGCAGCTTGGGGACTCTAGCGGGAGTCGCAGATACGCAGTATTTT. It specifies CASSLGTLAGVADTQYF.

This chain connects TRBV27 to TRBJ1-2; 7 bases line up with TRBD1. Trimming took 6 bases from V and 5 from J; bases not matched to a gene: 6. The length of the CDR3 is 13 residues. Per germline, CDR1 MNHEY and CDR2 SMNVEV (reference sequence). CDR3 nucleotides: TGTGCCAGCAGCCCACAGGGGATATATGGCTACACCTTC. Its translation: CASSPQGIYGYTF.

This chain uses TRBV28 with TRBJ2-7, with no clear D. Germline CDR1 reads MDHEN; CDR2 reads SYDVKM. V lost 5 bases to trimming and J lost 0 bases, with 8 bases between them. The CDR3 consists of 13 residues. CDR3 bases: TGTGCCAGCAGTGAAGAAAGCTCCTACGAGCAGTACGTC. The encoded protein is CASSEESSYEQYV.

In its sample, this clonotype was seen once. The gene calls are TRBV3-1 and TRBJ2-1; 10 bases fit TRBD1. Germline V gives CDR1 LGHDT, CDR2 YNNKEL (reference sequence). The CDR3 spans 16 residues. V shed 3 bases, J shed 5 bases, and the junction held 7 bases outside the gene matches. In DNA, the CDR3 is TGTGCCAGCAGCCACGTGGGGGGACAGGGGAACAATGAGCAGTTCTTC. Protein: CASSHVGGQGNNEQFF.

This chain joins TRBV3-1 and TRBJ1-5; 8 nucleotides align to TRBD1. J lost 3 bases, V lost 1 base, and 5 bases had no gene match. The CDR3 consists of 16 residues. Per the germline V gene, CDR1 is LGHDT and CDR2 is YNNKEL (reference sequence). CDR3 amino acids: CASSQGRQGINQPQHF. The CDR3 nucleotides read TGTGCCAGCAGCCAAGGCCGACAGGGGATCAATCAGCCCCAGCATTTT. Combining the CDR3 with reference TRBV3-1 and TRBJ1-5 gives the whole variable domain DTAVSQTPKYLVTQMGNDKSIKCEQNLGHDTMYWYKQDSKKFLKIMFSYNNKELIINETVPNRFSPKSPDKAHLNLHINSLELGDSAVYFCASSQGRQGINQPQHFGDGTRLSIL.

This rearrangement joins TRBV10-3 to TRBJ2-3, with D possibly TRBD1 on 6 matching bases. Deletions cut 8 bases from V and 2 bases from J, with 20 bases between. The CDR3 length is 16 residues. Germline assignment: CDR1 ENHRY and CDR2 SYGVKD. Here the CDR3 reads CAIRQPGAPDTDTQYF. Here the CDR3 DNA reads TGTGCCATCCGCCAGCCAGGGGCCCCCGACACAGATACGCAGTATTTT.

In regard to this clonotype: At one end the junction does not follow the germline gene, possibly because of a read error. The chain has TRBV7-2 and TRBJ1-6; D is uncertain. Germline V CDR1 and CDR2: SGHTA, FQGNSA. The CDR3 length is 15 residues. Here the CDR3 DNA reads TGTGCCAGCAGCCTAGCGGGTCCACCAAATTCACCCCTCCACTTT. Encoded protein: CASSLAGPPNSPLHF.

This chain links TRBV11-2 with TRBJ2-1; 8 bases agree with TRBD1. Germline V gives CDR1 SGHAT, CDR2 FQNNGV. The trim removed 5 bases at V and 4 bases at J, leaving 7 bases unmatched. The length of the CDR3 is 15 residues. CDR3 region: CASSQPDRDYNEQFF. The CDR3 DNA reads as TGTGCCAGCAGCCAACCGGACAGGGATTACAATGAGCAGTTCTTC.

The chain carries TRBV27 and TRBJ2-3, with a tentative D call TRBD2 (5 bases). Trimming left V 8 bases short and J 10 bases short, with 13 bases between. The CDR3 length is 11 residues. Germline values: CDR1 MNHEY, CDR2 SMNVEV (reference sequence). The CDR3 nucleotides read TGTGCCAGCGGACCCATCGGGGCGCAGTATTTT. Its protein is CASGPIGAQYF.

This chain uses TRBV3-1 with TRBJ2-3; maybe TRBD1 (5 bases). CDR3 length: 15 residues. V was cut by 1 base and J by 1 base, with 9 bases left in between. Germline V gene lookup returns CDR1 LGHDT and CDR2 YNNKEL (reference sequence). The CDR3 coding sequence is TGTGCCAGCAGCCAAGCCAGGGCTGGCACAGATACGCAGTATTTT. This encodes CASSQARAGTDTQYF.